The 11 T cell receptor beta chains given below trace back to one sample, sequenced in a study of beta chain features in type 1 diabetes. Of the isolated RNA, all was reverse transcribed, and so the sequenced material was expressed TCRB transcripts. Repertoires were generated with immunoSEQ multiplex PCR, while TCRdb's copy carries only in-frame clones and drops some. This sample yields about 110,000 clones, of which approximately 39% are seen a single time; 0.065% belongs to the top ten. Specimen: stem cell memory CD4+ T cells from blood. The receptors originated from a woman under 30 in good health.

The rearrangement joins TRBV19 to TRBJ1-5, with D perhaps TRBD1 (6 bases). The V gene's germline CDR1 is LNHDA and CDR2 SQIVND (reference sequence). V was cut by 7 bases and J by 6 bases, with 19 bases left in between. CDR3 length equals 15 residues. The CDR3 region is CASTGQKEGFQPQHF. The CDR3 DNA sequence: TGTGCCAGTACTGGACAGAAGGAAGGGTTTCAGCCCCAGCATTTT.

The chain uses TRBV7-3 and TRBJ1-1; 9 bases align to TRBD1. CDR3 length equals 15 residues. V shed 0 bases, J shed 4 bases, and the junction held 3 bases outside the gene matches. The germline CDR1 and CDR2 sequences are SGHTA and FQGTGA. Here the CDR3 reads CASSLTGQGSTEAFF. The CDR3 coding sequence is TGTGCCAGCAGCTTAACCGGACAGGGGTCCACTGAAGCTTTCTTT.

This chain links TRBV25-1 with TRBJ1-6; TRBD1 is a possible D gene (6 bases). Trimming took 6 bases from V and 3 from J, leaving 6 bases between them. The V gene's germline CDR1 is MGHDK and CDR2 SYGVNS. This CDR3 is built from 13 residues. The CDR3 DNA reads TGTGCCAGCAGACAGGGCTATAATTCACCCCTCCACTTT. Translated, it gives CASRQGYNSPLHF.

The chain couples TRBV30 to TRBJ2-2; TRBD2 matches at 8 bases. Per the germline V gene, CDR1 is GTSNPN and CDR2 is SVGIG (reference sequence). This CDR3 spans 15 amino acids. V was pared by 1 base and J by 6 bases, with 7 bases of the junction left unmatched. CDR3 bases: TGTGCCTGGAGTGGAATGGGACTAGAGGCCGGGGAGCTGTTTTTT. This encodes CAWSGMGLEAGELFF.

The chain carries TRBV6-1 and TRBJ1-1; 10 positions match TRBD1. The CDR3 is made up of 15 amino acids. CDR1 and CDR2 (germline): MNHNS, SASEGT. With 6 bases clipped from V and 11 bases from J, the junction kept 15 bases outside the gene matches. CDR3 in amino acids: CASSLGAKGQGLAFF. The CDR3 DNA follows: TGTGCCAGCAGCCTGGGGGCCAAGGGACAGGGGTTGGCTTTCTTT.

The rearrangement uses TRBV7-2 and TRBJ1-2; 10 bases line up with TRBD1. The length of the CDR3 is 14 residues. CDR1 and CDR2 (germline): SGHTA, FQGNSA. With 3 bases clipped from V and 10 bases from J, the junction kept 8 bases outside the gene matches. CDR3 in DNA: TGTGCCAGCAGCTTCGCACGCGGACAGGGGGTCTACACCTTC. It specifies CASSFARGQGVYTF.

This clone occurred a few times. J is TRBJ2-1 and V is TRBV5-1; 14 nucleotides align to TRBD2. V shed 0 bases and J 4 bases; nucleotides not matched to a gene: 3. The length of the CDR3 is 17 residues. CDR1 is SGHRS and CDR2 is YFSETQ in the germline V gene. CDR3 loop: CASSLGGLAGGYNEQFF. For the CDR3, the DNA is TGCGCCAGCAGCTTGGGAGGACTAGCGGGAGGTTACAATGAGCAGTTCTTC.

V is TRBV9 and J is TRBJ2-1; TRBD2 matches 7 bases. The CDR3 sequence is 16 residues long. Germline trimming cut 1 base from V and 10 bases from J; bases unmatched to any gene: 14. Germline loops: CDR1 SGDLS, CDR2 YYNGEE. CDR3: CASSVLSGVPGLEQFF. CDR3 DNA sequence: TGTGCCAGCAGCGTACTATCGGGTGTCCCGGGACTAGAGCAGTTCTTC.

V gene TRBV7-8 combines with J gene TRBJ1-1, with a weak D call TRBD1 (5 bases). Looked up from germline, CDR1 is SGHVS and CDR2 is FQNEAQ. The ends were cut back, 5 bases at V and 6 bases at J, with 28 bases in the middle. This CDR3 is built from 18 residues. CDR3 DNA sequence: TGTGCCAGCAGCCGCTCCTATGGGACTTCACCATTAAAACCTGAAGCTTTCTTT. It translates to CASSRSYGTSPLKPEAFF.

The chain combines TRBV28 with TRBJ1-5; D is undetermined. This CDR3 has 14 residues. The germline V gene encodes CDR1 MDHEN and CDR2 SYDVKM. V gave up 2 bases and J gave up 5 bases, with 10 bases separating them. This CDR3 reads CASSLLSTYQPQHF. The CDR3, as DNA: TGTGCCAGCAGTTTACTTAGTACCTATCAGCCCCAGCATTTT.

The V call is TRBV6-1, the J call TRBJ2-1; 7 positions match TRBD1. Germline CDR1 is MNHNS and CDR2 is SASEGT. Germline trimming cut 6 bases from V and 4 bases from J; bases unmatched to any gene: 9. The CDR3 runs 15 residues. The CDR3 sequence is CASRPGSGGYNEQFF. The DNA of the CDR3 is TGTGCCAGCAGACCCGGCTCAGGGGGTTACAATGAGCAGTTCTTC.